This TCR beta chain was sequenced for a study of blood T cell repertoires in COVID-19. CDR1 and CDR2 from the germline V gene are SGHTA and FQGNSA. The CDR3 totals 15 residues. V was cut by 1 base and J by 4 bases, with 13 bases left in between. Method: immunoSEQ multiplex PCR; TCRdb's copy keeps in-frame clones and lacks some. Among about 180,000 clones, over 75% were seen once, and the ten largest hold around 6.3%. Sequenced: peripheral blood. The chain joins TRBV7-2 to TRBJ1-1, with D possibly matching TRBD1 (5 bases). The receptor's source is a man between 65 and 79 years old with active or convalescent COVID-19. Written as DNA, the CDR3 is TGTGCCAGCAGCTTAGGCCGACCAAGGGGCACTGAAGCTTTCTTT. Translated: CASSLGRPRGTEAFF.